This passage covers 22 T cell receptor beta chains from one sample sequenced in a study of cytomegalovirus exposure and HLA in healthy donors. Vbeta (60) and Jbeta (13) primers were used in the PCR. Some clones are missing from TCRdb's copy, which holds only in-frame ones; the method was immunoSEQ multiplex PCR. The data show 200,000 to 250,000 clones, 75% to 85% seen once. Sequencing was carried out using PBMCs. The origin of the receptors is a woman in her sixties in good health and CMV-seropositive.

CDR3 amino acids: CASSAGGDPPVQFF. The DNA of the CDR3 is TGCGCCAGCAGCGCGGGAGGGGATCCACCCGTCCAGTTCTTC. V and J are TRBV5-1 and TRBJ2-1; 9 nucleotides match TRBD2. Germline V CDR1 and CDR2: SGHRS, YFSETQ. Losses at the gene ends were 4 bases for V and 13 bases for J; bases not matched to a gene: 12. The CDR3 runs 14 residues.

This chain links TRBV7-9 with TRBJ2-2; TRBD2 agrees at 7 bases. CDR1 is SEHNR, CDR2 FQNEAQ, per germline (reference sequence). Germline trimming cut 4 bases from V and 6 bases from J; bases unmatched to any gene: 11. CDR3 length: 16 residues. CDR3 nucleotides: TGTGCCAGCAGCTCGGGGGGACCAGGAGTCGCCGGGGAGCTGTTTTTT. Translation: CASSSGGPGVAGELFF.

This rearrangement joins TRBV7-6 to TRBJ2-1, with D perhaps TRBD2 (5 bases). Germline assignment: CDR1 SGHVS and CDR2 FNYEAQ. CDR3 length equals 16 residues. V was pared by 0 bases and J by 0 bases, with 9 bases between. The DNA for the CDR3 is TGTGCCAGCAGCTTAGCGGGAGTGTTCTCCTACAATGAGCAGTTCTTC. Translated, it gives CASSLAGVFSYNEQFF. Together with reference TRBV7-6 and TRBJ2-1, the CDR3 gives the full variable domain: GAGVSQSPRYKVTKRGQDVALRCDPISGHVSLYWYRQALGQGPEFLTYFNYEAQQDKSGLPNDRFSAERPEGSISTLTIQRTEQRDSAMYRCASSLAGVFSYNEQFFGPGTRLTVL.

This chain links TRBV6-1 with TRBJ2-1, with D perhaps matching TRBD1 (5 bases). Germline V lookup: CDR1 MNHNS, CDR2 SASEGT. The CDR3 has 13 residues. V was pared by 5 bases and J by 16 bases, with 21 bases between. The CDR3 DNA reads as TGTGCCAGCAGTCCAACAGGCCTACAAGGTTATTTCTTC. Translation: CASSPTGLQGYFF.

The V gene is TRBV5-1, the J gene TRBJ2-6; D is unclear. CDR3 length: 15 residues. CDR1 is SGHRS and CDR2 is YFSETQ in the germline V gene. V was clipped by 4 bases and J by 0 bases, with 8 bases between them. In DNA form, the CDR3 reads TGCGCCAGCAGCCCCCAAAACTCTGGGGCCAACGTCCTGACTTTC. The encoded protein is CASSPQNSGANVLTF.

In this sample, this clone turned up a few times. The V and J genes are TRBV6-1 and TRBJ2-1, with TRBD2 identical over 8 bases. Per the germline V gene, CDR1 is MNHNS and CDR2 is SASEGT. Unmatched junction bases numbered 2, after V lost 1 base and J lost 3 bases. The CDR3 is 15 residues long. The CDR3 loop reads CASSEGSGDYNEQFF. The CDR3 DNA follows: TGTGCCAGCAGTGAAGGTAGCGGGGACTACAATGAGCAGTTCTTC.

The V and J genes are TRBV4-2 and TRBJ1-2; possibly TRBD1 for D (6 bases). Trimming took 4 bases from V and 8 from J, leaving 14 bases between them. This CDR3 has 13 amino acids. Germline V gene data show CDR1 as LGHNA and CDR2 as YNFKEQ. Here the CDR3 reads CASSPTGQSGYTF. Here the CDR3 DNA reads TGTGCCAGCAGCCCGACAGGCCAGTCGGGCTACACCTTC.

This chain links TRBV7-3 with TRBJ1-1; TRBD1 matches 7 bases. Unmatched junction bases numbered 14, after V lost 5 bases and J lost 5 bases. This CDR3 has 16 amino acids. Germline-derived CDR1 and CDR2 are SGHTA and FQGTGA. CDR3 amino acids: CASSLRERGRGTEAFF. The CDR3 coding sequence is TGTGCCAGCAGCCTAAGGGAGAGGGGGCGCGGAACTGAAGCTTTCTTT.

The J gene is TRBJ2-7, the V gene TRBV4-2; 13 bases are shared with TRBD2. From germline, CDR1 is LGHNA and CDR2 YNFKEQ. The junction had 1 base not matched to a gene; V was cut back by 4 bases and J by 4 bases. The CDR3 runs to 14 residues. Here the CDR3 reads CASSRTSGGYEQYF. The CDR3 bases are TGTGCCAGCAGCCGGACTAGCGGGGGTTACGAGCAGTACTTC.

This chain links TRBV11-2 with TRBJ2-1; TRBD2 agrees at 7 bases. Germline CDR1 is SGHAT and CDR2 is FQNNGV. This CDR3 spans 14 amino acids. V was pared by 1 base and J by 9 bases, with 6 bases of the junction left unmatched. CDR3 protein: CASSLVGGMVEQFF. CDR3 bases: TGTGCCAGCAGCTTAGTCGGGGGGATGGTTGAGCAGTTCTTC.

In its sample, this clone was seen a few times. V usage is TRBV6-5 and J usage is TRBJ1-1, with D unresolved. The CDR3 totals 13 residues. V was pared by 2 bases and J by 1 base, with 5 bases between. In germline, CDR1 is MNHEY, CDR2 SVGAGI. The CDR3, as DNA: TGTGCCAGCAGTTACGGCAGGAACACTGAAGCTTTCTTT. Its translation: CASSYGRNTEAFF.

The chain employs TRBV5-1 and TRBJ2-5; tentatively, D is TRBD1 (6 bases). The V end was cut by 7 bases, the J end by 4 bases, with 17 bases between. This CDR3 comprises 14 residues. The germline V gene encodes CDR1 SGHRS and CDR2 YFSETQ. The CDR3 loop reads CASAPGRGGETQYF. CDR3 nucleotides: TGCGCCAGCGCCCCCGGCAGGGGCGGAGAGACCCAGTACTTC.

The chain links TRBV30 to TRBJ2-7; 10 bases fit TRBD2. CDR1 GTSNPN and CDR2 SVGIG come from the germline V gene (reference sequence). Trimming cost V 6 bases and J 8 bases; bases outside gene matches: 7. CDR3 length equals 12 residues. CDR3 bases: TGTGCCTGCAAAGCGGGAGGGCCGCAGCAGTACTTC. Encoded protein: CACKAGGPQQYF.

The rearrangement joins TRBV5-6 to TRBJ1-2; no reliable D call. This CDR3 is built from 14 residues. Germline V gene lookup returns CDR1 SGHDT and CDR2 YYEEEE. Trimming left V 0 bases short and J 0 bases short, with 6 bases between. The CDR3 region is CASSLGSTNYGYTF. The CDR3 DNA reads TGTGCCAGCAGCTTGGGCTCTACTAACTATGGCTACACCTTC.

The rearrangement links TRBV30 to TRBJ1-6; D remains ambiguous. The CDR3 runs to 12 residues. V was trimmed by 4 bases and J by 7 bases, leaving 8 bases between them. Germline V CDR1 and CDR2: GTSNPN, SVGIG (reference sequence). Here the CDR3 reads CAWNPGNSPLHF. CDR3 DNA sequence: TGTGCCTGGAACCCGGGAAATTCACCCCTCCACTTT.

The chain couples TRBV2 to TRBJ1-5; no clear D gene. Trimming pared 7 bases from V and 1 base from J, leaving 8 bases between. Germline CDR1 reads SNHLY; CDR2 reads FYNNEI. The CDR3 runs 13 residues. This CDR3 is CASTWESNQPQHF. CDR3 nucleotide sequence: TGTGCCAGCACCTGGGAGAGCAATCAGCCCCAGCATTTT. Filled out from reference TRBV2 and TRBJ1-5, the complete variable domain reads EPEVTQTPSHQVTQMGQEVILRCVPISNHLYFYWYRQILGQKVEFLVSFYNNEISEKSEIFDDQFSVERPDGSNFTLKIRSTKLEDSAMYFCASTWESNQPQHFGDGTRLSIL.

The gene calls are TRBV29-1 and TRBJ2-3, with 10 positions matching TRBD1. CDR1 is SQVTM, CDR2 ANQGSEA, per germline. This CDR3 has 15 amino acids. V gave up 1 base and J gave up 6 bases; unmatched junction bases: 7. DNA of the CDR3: TGCAGCGTTGAAGGACAGGGGGCCGGCGGGGATACGCAGTATTTT. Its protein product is CSVEGQGAGGDTQYF.

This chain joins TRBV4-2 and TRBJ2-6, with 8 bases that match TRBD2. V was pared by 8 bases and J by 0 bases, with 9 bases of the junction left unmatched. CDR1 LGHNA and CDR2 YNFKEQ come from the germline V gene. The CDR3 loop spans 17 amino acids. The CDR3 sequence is CASSRAGGNSGANVLTF. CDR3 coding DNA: TGTGCCAGCTCCCGGGCGGGGGGCAACTCTGGGGCCAACGTCCTGACTTTC.

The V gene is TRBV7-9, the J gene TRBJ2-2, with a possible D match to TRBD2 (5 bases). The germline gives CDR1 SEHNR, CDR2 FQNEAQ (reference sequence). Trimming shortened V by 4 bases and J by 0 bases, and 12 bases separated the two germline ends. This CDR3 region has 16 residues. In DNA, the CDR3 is TGTGCCAGCAGCTCAGAGGGTTTTTCGAACACCGGGGAGCTGTTTTTT. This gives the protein CASSSEGFSNTGELFF.

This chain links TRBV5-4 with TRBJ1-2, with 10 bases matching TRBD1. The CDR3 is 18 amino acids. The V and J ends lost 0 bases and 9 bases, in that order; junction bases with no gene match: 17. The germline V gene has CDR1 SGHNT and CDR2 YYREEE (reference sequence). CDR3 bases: TGTGCCAGCAGCTTGGGGGGACAGGGGATAGGGGTAGTGGGAAGCTACACCTTC. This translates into CASSLGGQGIGVVGSYTF.

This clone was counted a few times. CDR3 sequence (DNA): TGTGCCAGCAGGTCCACCGGGGGGCCCCGCACAGATACGCAGTATTTT. Protein: CASRSTGGPRTDTQYF. The V gene is TRBV28, the J gene TRBJ2-3, with D perhaps matching TRBD2 (7 bases). Trimming stripped 6 bases from V and 1 base from J, with 17 bases between. Germline CDR1 is MDHEN and CDR2 is SYDVKM. CDR3 length: 16 residues. The variable domain in full, with the rest retrieved from reference TRBV28 and TRBJ2-3, is DVKVTQSSRYLVKRTGEKVFLECVQDMDHENMFWYRQDPGLGLRLIYFSYDVKMKEKGDIPEGYSVSREKKERFSLILESASTNQTSMYLCASRSTGGPRTDTQYFGPGTRLTVL.

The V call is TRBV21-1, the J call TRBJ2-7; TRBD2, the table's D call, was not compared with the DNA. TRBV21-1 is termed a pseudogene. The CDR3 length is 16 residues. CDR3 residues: CASSKALRRRRSKQYF. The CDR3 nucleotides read TGTGCCAGCAGCAAAGCGCTGCGACGGAGACGGTCGAAGCAGTACTTC.